This TCR beta chain was captured by sequencing in a study of OX40 agonist ivuxolimab in advanced cancers. About the investigation overall: Ivuxolimab, which targeted the costimulatory receptor OX40 (CD134), was an agonistic, fully human IgG2 monoclonal antibody. Intravenous ivuxolimab was administered to patients every 2 weeks at six dose levels: 0.01, 0.1, 0.3, 1.5, 3 and 10 mg/kg. Of the roughly 52 patients in dose escalation, around 20 had hepatocellular carcinoma, some 15 had melanoma, 9 had renal cell carcinoma and 9 had head and neck cancer. A male proportion of 70% to 90% and a mean age of 60 years, ranging from about 23 to 90, were recorded for the dose-escalation cohort. Patients were allowed to have had prior anti-PD-1, anti-PD-L1 or anti-CTLA-4 therapy, and more than 30% of the dose-escalation patients had previously received checkpoint inhibitors. Three dose-escalation patients achieved partial responses, one with hepatocellular carcinoma and two with cutaneous melanoma. Peripheral TCRbeta sequencing was intended to test whether TCR sequence diversity was altered and clonal T-cell expansion was caused by ivuxolimab. The paper covers the monotherapy dose-escalation part of the phase I ivuxolimab trial, which included N ≈ 57 patients. General conclusions and limits of the study: In partial responders in the 0.1-3.0 mg/kg groups, normalized peripheral clonal expansion was found to be among the lowest, especially among CD8+ T cells. Antigen specificity was not determined for the clonally expanded peripheral T cells. At doses from 0.1 to 3.0 mg/kg, clonal expansion was seen in both CD4+ and CD8+ blood T cells between baseline and week 6. On average, CD8+ T cells showed more expanded clones than CD4+ T cells after ivuxolimab. Low levels of normalized T-cell clonal expansion were also seen in some nonresponding patients.

Genomic DNA was extracted from sorted cells for sequencing of the TCRbeta CDR3 region. The immunoSEQ Assay was used for sequencing of TCRbeta CDR3 regions. TCRdb carries this immuneACCESS record with in-frame sequences only. Its versions omit some clonotypes, under half of them owing to an unresolved V gene in the studies checked, with the rest unexplained. The sample records tens of thousands of clones, 84% of which are singletons. Of the sample, around 0.77% is held by the ten largest clones. Patients with a history of autoimmune disease or receiving systemic immunosuppression were excluded from the trial. Peripheral blood for TCR sequencing was drawn from every dose cohort at baseline, at cycle 4 day 1 and at cycle 7 day 1. Samples came from an open-label, multicenter, first-in-human phase I dose-escalation trial of ivuxolimab. Adults with locally advanced or metastatic melanoma, renal cell, hepatocellular, or head and neck squamous cell carcinoma were enrolled in the trial. Before TCR sequencing, CD4+ and CD8+ T cells were separately sorted from peripheral blood.

Counted from cysteine to phenylalanine, this CDR3 has 14 amino acids. CDR3 DNA is the only sequence kept; it has 42 bases, read in frame from the first base. CDR1 and CDR2, per the germline V gene, are SGHTA and FQGTGA. Clipping removes 5 bases from V and 8 bases from J, with 7 as the unmatched junction base count. Comments on this clone: Its antigen is unknown. Base qualities were left out, and no much larger clone turns up one base away.

The sequence joins TRBV7-3 to TRBJ2-1, and 9 junction bases match TRBD2. This TCR came from an adult with an advanced solid tumor such as melanoma, head and neck, liver or kidney cancer. Sequencing was performed on CD4+ or CD8+ T cells sorted from blood, taken in a trial of the OX40 agonist ivuxolimab. For the CDR3, the sequence is CASSLSGSRDEQFF. The sequence in DNA is TGTGCCAGCAGCCTTAGCGGGAGTAGGGATGAGCAGTTCTTC.